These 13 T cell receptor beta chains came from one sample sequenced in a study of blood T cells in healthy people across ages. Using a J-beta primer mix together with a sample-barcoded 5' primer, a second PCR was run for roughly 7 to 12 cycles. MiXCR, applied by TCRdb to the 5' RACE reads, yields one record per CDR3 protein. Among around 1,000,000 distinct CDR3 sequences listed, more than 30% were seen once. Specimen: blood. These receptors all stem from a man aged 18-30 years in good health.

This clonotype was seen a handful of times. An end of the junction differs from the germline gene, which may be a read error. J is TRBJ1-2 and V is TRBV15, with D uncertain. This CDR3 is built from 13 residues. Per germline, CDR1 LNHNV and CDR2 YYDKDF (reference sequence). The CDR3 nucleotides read TGTGCCACCAGCAGAGGCTCTAAGTATGGCTACACCTTC. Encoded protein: CATSRGSKYGYTF.

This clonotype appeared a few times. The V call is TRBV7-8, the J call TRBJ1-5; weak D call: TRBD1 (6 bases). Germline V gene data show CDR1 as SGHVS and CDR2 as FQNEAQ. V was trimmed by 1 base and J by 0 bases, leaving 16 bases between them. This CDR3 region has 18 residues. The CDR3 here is CASSLDVTGDYSNQPQHF. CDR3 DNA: TGTGCCAGCAGCTTAGACGTGACAGGAGACTATAGCAATCAGCCCCAGCATTTT.

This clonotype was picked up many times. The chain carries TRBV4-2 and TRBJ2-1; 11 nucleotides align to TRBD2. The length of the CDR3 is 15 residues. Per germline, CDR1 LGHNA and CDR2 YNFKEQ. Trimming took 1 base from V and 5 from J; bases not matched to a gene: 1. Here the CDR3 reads CASSQVGLADNEQFF. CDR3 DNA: TGTGCCAGCAGCCAAGTGGGACTAGCGGACAATGAGCAGTTCTTC.

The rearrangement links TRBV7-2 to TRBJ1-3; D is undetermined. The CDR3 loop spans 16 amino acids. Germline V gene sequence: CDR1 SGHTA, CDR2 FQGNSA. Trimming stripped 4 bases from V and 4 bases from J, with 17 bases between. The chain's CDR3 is CASSSPARAGGNTIYF. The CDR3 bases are TGTGCCAGCAGCTCCCCTGCCCGAGCGGGGGGAAACACCATATATTTT.

In DNA form, the CDR3 reads TGTGCCAGCAGTCAGTCGACATCACGCAATCAGCCCCAGCATTTT. Its protein is CASSQSTSRNQPQHF. The rearrangement joins TRBV6-2 or TRBV6-3 to TRBJ1-5; the D is unclear. Germline CDR1 reads MNHEY; CDR2 reads SVGEGT. V lost 5 bases to trimming and J lost 2 bases, with 13 bases between them. There are 15 residues in the CDR3.

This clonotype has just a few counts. The CDR3 sequence: CASSVVGEAGYGNTEAFF. In DNA form, the CDR3 reads TGTGCCAGCAGCGTAGTCGGAGAGGCAGGATATGGTAACACTGAAGCTTTCTTT. The chain combines TRBV9 with TRBJ1-1; D remains ambiguous. Germline CDR1 SGDLS, CDR2 YYNGEE. Trimming shortened V by 0 bases and J by 2 bases, and 20 bases separated the two germline ends. The CDR3 extends over 18 amino acids.

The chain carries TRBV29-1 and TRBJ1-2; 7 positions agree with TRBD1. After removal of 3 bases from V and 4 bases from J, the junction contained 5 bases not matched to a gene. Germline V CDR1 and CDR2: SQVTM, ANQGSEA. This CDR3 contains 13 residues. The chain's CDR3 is CSVDDRAIYGYTF. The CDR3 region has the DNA TGCAGCGTTGACGACAGGGCTATCTATGGCTACACCTTC.

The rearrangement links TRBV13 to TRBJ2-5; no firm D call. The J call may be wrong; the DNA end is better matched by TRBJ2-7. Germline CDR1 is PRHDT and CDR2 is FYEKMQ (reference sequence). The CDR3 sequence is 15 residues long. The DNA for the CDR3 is TGTGCCAGCAGCTTAGGTCCGGGTTCAGGCTACGAGCAGTACTTC. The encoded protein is CASSLGPGSGYEQYF.

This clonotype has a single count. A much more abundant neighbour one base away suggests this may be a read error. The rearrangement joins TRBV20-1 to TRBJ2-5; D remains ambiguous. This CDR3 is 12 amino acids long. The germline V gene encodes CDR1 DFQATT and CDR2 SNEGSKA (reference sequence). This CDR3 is CSAGDLGETQYF. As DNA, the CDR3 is TGCAGTGCTGGAGATCTGGGAGAGACCCAGTACTTC.

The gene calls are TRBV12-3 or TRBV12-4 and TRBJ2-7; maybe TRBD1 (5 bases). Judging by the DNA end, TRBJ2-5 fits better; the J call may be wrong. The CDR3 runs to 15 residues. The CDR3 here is CASSSPKTVRETQYF. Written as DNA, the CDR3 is TGTGCCAGCAGTTCCCCCAAGACAGTTCGGGAGACCCAGTACTTC.

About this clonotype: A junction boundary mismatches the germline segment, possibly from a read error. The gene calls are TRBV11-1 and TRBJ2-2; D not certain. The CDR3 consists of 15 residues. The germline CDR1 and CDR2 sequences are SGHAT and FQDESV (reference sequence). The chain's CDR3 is CSSSSIQRNTGELFF. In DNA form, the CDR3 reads TGTTCCAGCAGCTCCATACAGCGGAACACCGGGGAGCTGTTTTTT.

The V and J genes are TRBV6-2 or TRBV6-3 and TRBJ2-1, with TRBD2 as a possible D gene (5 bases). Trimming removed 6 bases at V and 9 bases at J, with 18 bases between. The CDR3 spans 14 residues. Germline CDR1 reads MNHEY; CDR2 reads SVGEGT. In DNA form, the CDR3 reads TGTGCCAGCAGAAGACTGGACTTAGGAAGTGAGCAGTTCTTC. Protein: CASRRLDLGSEQFF.

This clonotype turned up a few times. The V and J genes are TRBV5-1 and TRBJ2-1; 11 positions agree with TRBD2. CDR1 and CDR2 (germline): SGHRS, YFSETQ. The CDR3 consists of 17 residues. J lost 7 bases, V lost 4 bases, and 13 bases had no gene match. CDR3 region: CASSPAKGLAGSNEQFF. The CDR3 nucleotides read TGCGCCAGCAGCCCAGCTAAAGGACTAGCGGGTTCTAATGAGCAGTTCTTC.